This TCR beta chain originates from a study of CD4+ T cells in melanoma. Study observations and caveats: Diverse differentiation states were reported for melanoma neoantigen-specific CD4+ T cells. A reported correlation linked neoantigen-specific CD4+ T cells to CD8+, macrophage and B cell function.

Produced via immunoSEQ multiplex PCR; TCRdb's table is partial and in-frame only. The sample holds more than 110,000 clones; over 90% are singletons and the top ten take 1.5% to 1.9%. The V end lost 4 bases, the J end lost 2 bases, and 13 bases lay between the germline ends. Germline CDR1 SGHTS, CDR2 YDEGEE. The CDR3 has 15 residues. On this clone: Its antigen is currently unknown.

The receptor was isolated from a human donor with melanoma. The V and J genes are TRBV5-8 and TRBJ1-5; D is unclear. The CDR3 sequence: CASSKGLTGNQPQHF. The CDR3 DNA reads TGTGCCAGCAGCAAAGGGTTGACGGGCAATCAGCCCCAGCATTTT.